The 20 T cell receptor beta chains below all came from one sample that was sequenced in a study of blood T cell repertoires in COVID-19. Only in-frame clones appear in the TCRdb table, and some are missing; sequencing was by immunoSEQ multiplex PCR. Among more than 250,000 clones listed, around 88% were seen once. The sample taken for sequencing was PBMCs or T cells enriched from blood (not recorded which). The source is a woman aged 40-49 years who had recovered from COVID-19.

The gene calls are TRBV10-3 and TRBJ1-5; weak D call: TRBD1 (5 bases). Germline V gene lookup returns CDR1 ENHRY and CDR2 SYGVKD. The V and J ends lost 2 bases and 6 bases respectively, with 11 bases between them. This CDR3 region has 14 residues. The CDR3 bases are TGTGCCATCAGTGAGAGGGAGGGGAGTCAGCCCCAGCATTTT. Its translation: CAISEREGSQPQHF.

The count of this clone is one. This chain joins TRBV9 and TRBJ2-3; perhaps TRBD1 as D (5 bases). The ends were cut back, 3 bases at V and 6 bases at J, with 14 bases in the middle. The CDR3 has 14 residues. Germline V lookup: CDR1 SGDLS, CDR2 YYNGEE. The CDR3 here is CASSALRVADTQYF. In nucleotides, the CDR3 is TGTGCCAGCAGCGCCCTCAGGGTGGCGGATACGCAGTATTTT.

Here the CDR3 reads CASSPDGGTVPNYEQYF. The CDR3 coding sequence is TGCGCCAGCAGCCCAGATGGTGGGACAGTCCCTAACTACGAGCAGTACTTC. The rearrangement uses TRBV5-1 and TRBJ2-7; 7 bases align to TRBD1. The germline V gene has CDR1 SGHRS and CDR2 YFSETQ. V gave up 4 bases and J gave up 3 bases; unmatched junction bases: 16. There are 17 residues in the CDR3.

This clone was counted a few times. The CDR3 DNA is TGTGCCATCAGTGGCGGGACAGGGGGGTACGAGCAGTACTTC. Its translation is CAISGGTGGYEQYF. The chain has TRBV10-3 and TRBJ2-7; 11 bases are a match to TRBD1. In germline, CDR1 is ENHRY, CDR2 SYGVKD. Unmatched junction bases numbered 3, after V lost 4 bases and J lost 4 bases. CDR3 length equals 14 residues.

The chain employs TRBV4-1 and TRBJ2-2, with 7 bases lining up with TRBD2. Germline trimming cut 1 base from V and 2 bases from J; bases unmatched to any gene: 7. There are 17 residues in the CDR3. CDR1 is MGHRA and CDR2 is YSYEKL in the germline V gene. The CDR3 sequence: CASSQVGLELNTGELFF. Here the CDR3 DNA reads TGCGCCAGCAGCCAAGTCGGACTAGAGCTAAACACCGGGGAGCTGTTTTTT.

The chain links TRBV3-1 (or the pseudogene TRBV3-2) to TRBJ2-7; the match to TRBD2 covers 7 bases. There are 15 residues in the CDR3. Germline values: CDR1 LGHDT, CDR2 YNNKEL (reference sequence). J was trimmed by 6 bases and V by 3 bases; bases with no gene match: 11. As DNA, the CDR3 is TGTGCCAGCAGCCAGGGAGGTACCGGGGGGTCCGAGCAGTACTTC. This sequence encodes CASSQGGTGGSEQYF.

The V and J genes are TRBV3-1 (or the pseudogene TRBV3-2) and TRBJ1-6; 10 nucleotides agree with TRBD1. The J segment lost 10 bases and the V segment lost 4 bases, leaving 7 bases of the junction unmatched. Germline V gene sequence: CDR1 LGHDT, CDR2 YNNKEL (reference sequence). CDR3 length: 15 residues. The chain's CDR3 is CASSPEGQGKSPLHF. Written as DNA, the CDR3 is TGTGCCAGCAGCCCTGAGGGACAGGGGAAATCACCCCTCCACTTT.

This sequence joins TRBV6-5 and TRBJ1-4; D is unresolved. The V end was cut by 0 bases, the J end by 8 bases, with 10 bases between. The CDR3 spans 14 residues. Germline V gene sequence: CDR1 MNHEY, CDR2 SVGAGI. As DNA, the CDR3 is TGTGCCAGCAGTTACTCGCCCGCCCGGGAAAAACTGTTTTTT. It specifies CASSYSPAREKLFF.

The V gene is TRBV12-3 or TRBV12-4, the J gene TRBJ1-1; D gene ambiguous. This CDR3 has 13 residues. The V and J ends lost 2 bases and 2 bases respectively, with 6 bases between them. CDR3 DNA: TGTGCCAGCAGTTTACAGTCCAACACTGAAGCTTTCTTT. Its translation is CASSLQSNTEAFF.

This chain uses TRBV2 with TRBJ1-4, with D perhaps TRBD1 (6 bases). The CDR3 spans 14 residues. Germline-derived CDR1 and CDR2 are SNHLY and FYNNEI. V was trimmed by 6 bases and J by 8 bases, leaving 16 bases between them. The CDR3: CASREAGGTEKLFF. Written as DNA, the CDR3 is TGTGCCAGCAGAGAGGCGGGGGGGACAGAAAAACTGTTTTTT.

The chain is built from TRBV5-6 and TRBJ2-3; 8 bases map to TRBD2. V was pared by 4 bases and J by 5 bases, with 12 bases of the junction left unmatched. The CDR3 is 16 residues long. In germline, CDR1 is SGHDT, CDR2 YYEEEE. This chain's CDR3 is CASSDAGAGVKDTQYF. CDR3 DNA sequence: TGTGCCAGCAGCGACGCAGGAGCGGGAGTGAAAGATACGCAGTATTTT.

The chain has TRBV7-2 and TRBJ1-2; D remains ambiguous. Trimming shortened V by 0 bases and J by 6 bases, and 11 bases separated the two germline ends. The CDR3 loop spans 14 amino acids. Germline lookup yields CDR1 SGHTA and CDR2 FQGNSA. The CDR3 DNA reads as TGTGCCAGCAGCTTAGCGCGGGTATCGGATGGCTACACCTTC. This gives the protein CASSLARVSDGYTF.

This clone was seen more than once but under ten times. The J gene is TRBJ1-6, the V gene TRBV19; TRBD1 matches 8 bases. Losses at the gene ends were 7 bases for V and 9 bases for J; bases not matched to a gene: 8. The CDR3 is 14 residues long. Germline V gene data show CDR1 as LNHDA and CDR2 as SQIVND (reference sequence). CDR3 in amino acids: CASIDRGGGSPLHF. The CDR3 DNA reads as TGTGCCAGTATCGACAGGGGAGGAGGTTCACCCCTCCACTTT.

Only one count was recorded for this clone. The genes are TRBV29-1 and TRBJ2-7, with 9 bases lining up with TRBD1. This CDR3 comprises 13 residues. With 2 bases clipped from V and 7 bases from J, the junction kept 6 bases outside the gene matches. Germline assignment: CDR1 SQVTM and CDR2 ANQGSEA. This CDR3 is CSVEYTTGGEQYF. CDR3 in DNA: TGCAGCGTTGAATATACGACAGGGGGGGAGCAGTACTTC.

The CDR3 here is CASRTTGGLVNTQYF. The DNA of the CDR3 is TGTGCCAGCAGGACGACAGGGGGCCTTGTGAATACGCAGTATTTT. The chain combines TRBV27 with TRBJ2-3, with 10 bases fitting TRBD1. CDR1 is MNHEY and CDR2 is SMNVEV in the germline V gene (reference sequence). This CDR3 is 15 amino acids long. The V and J ends lost 6 bases and 7 bases, in that order; junction bases with no gene match: 10.

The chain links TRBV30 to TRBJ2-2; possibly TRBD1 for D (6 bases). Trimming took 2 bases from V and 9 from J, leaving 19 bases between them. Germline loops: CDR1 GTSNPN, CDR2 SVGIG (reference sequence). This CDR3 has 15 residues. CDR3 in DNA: TGTGCCTGGAGTTGGTATGACAGGTTCATGAGGGAGCTGTTTTTT. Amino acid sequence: CAWSWYDRFMRELFF.

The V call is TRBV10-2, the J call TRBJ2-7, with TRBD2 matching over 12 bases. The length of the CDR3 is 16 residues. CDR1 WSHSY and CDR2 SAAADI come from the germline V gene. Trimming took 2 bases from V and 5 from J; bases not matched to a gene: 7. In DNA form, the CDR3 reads TGCGCCAGCAGTGAGGAAAGACTAGCGGGAGAGCACGAGCAGTACTTC. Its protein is CASSEERLAGEHEQYF.

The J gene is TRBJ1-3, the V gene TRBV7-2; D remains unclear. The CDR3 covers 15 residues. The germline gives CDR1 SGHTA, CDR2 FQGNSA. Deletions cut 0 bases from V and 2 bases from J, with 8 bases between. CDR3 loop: CASSLAWGAGNTIYF. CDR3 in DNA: TGTGCCAGCAGCTTAGCGTGGGGAGCTGGAAACACCATATATTTT.

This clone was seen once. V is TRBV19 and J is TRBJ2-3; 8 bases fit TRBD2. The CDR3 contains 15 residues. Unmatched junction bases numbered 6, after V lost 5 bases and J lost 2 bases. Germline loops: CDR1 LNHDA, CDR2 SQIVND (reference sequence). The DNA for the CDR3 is TGTGCCAGTAGTCGGCTAGCGGGTGACACAGATACGCAGTATTTT. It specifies CASSRLAGDTDTQYF.

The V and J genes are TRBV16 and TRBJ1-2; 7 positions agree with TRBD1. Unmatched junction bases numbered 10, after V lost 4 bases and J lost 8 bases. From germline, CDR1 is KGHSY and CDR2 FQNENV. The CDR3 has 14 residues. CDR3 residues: CASSPKQGFRGYTF. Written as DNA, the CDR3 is TGTGCCAGCAGCCCGAAACAGGGGTTTCGCGGCTACACCTTC.